The source of this T cell receptor beta chain is a study of OX40 agonist ivuxolimab in advanced cancers. The overall study: All patients had ivuxolimab intravenously every 2 weeks at 0.01 to 10 mg/kg. Findings and caveats of the study: In the expanded peripheral T cells, antigen specificity was never determined. Averaging showed that CD8+ T cells had more expanded clones than CD4+ did.

Data came from immunoSEQ multiplex PCR; TCRdb stores just in-frame clones and leaves some out. The sample holds about 110,000 clones, about nine tenths seen once. Trimming removed 8 bases at V and 0 bases at J, with 10 bases between. There are 13 residues in the CDR3. Germline values: CDR1 KGHSH, CDR2 LQKENI. As for this clone: The target antigen is unknown.

This specimen was CD4+ or CD8+ T cells sorted from blood, taken in a trial of the OX40 agonist ivuxolimab. This clonotype was sampled from an adult with an advanced solid tumor such as melanoma, head and neck, liver or kidney cancer. The genes are TRBV18 and TRBJ1-1, with D uncertain. Here the CDR3 reads CASGGQLNTEAFF. The CDR3 nucleotides read TGTGCCAGCGGAGGGCAGCTGAACACTGAAGCTTTCTTT.